This TCR beta chain was sequenced for a study of response to subunit inactivated influenza vaccine. The study, taken as a whole, reports: T cells newly recruited by each seasonal influenza vaccination are few, the authors suggested.

TCRdb used MiXCR to reprocess the RT-PCR reads, holding one entry per CDR3 protein. The sample holds some 500,000 distinct CDR3 sequences, less than 30% seen once. As concerns this clonotype: Its antigen is still unknown.

This clonotype originated in a man aged 50-60 years who received an inactivated influenza vaccine. The source was CD4+ T cells sorted from PBMCs, collected 5 days after vaccination.

CDR3 coding DNA: TGTGCCAGCAGCTTAATCACTAGCGGGGGCAATGAGCAGTTCTTC. Translation: CASSLITSGGNEQFF. V usage is TRBV7-2 and J usage is TRBJ2-1; 11 nucleotides align to TRBD2. From germline, CDR1 is SGHTA and CDR2 FQGNSA. V gave up 2 bases and J gave up 6 bases; unmatched junction bases: 3. This CDR3 has 15 amino acids.